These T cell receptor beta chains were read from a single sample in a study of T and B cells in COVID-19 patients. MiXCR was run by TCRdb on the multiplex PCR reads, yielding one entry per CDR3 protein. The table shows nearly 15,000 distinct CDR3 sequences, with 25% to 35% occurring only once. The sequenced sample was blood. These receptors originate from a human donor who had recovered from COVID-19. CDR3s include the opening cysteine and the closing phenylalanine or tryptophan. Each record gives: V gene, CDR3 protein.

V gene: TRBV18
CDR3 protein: CASSPASGTGTYEQYF

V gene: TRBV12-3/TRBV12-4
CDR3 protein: CASSPQGWDTGELFF

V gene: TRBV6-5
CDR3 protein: CASRRTGGTGELFF

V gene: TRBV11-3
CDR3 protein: CASSLGPGEKLFF

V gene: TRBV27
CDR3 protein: CASRKGIPKANEKLFF

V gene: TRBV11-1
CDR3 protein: CASSILAGGTGELFF

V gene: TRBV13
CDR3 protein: CASSAQTSGGSYEQYF

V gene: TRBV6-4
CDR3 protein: CASSHSSLTTPGGYTF

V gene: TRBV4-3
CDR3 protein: CASSQVGYSPLHF

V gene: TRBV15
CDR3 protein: CATSRGGAYNEQFF

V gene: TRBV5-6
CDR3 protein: CASSLVWGDFEKLFF

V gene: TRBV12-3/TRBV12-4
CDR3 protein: CASSPREGHYGYTF

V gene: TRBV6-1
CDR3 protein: CASSEEVRRTYEQYF

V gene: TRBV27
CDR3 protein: CASSLNEGNTEAFF

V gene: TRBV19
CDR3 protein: CASSMVRDTQYF

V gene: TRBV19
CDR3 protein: CASSGREMTEAFF

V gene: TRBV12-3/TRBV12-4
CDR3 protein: CASRQGPTGELFF

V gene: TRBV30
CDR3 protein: CAWSAGVHGYGYTF

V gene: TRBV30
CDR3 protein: CAWSVVATPQAFF

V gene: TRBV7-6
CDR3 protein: CASSWKREADTQYF

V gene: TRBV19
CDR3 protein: CASIPSGGLAGYTF

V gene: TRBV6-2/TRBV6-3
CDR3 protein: CASSYLANQYF

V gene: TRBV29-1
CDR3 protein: CSVEEGGTDTQYF

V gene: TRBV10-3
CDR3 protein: CAISESRNRLAGYNEQFF

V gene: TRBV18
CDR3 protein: CASHETGLNEQFF

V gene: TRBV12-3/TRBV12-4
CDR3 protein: CASSFGTGGTETQYF

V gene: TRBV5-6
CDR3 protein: CASSLAVRLYNEQFF

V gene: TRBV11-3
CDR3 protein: CASSLGPQGSRSTDTQYF

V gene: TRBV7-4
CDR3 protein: CASSSTGGGSPLHF

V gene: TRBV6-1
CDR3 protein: CASSEETMGTDTQYF

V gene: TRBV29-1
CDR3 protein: CSVVGANTGELFF

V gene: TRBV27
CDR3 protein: CASSLTTSTDTGELFF

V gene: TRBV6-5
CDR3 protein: CASRTRQGWAEQYF

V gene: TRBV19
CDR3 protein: CASSQIGNTIYF

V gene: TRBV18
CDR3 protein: CASSPQGQGINQPQHF

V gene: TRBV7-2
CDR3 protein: CASRAGKNEQFF

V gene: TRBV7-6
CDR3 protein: CASSLEAAGARTNGYTF